This T cell receptor (beta chain) was sequenced for a study of response to subunit inactivated influenza vaccine. General observations from the study: T cells newly recruited by each seasonal influenza vaccination are few, the authors suggested.

To note about this clonotype: Its antigen remains unknown.

TCRdb processed the RT-PCR reads anew with MiXCR; each CDR3 protein has one entry. The sample gives about 650,000 distinct CDR3 sequences, 12% to 15% of which show up once; 7.5% to 8% is in the top ten. The V gene's germline CDR1 is DFQATT and CDR2 SNEGSKA (reference sequence). There are 13 residues in the CDR3. V gave up 3 bases and J gave up 2 bases, with 8 bases separating them. The chain couples TRBV20-1 to TRBJ1-5, with D possibly TRBD1 on 5 matching bases. The TCR originated in a man aged 50-59 years who received an inactivated influenza vaccine. The source was PBMCs from blood, collected 14 days before vaccination. The CDR3 sequence is CSARLGRNQPQHF. DNA for the CDR3: TGCAGTGCTAGGTTGGGGCGCAATCAGCCCCAGCATTTT.